A selection of T cell receptor beta chains follows, all from one sample in a study of blood T cell repertoires in COVID-19. Method: immunoSEQ multiplex PCR; TCRdb's copy keeps in-frame clones and lacks some. The sample yields over 65,000 clones, around 86% seen once. The material sequenced was peripheral blood. Every receptor here comes from a human donor in a cohort sampled during active COVID-19. Each CDR3 is given with its conserved first and last residue. A D gene is named only where the DNA matches it firmly. A row's size may be missing; if present it is once, few, many or a size class.

>TRBD1|NA|TRBV28|TRBJ1-2
TGTGCCAGCAGTTTGGGAGGACAGGCACGGTCGGGTGGCTACACCTTC
CASSLGGQARSGGYTF
>NA|NA|TRBV6-5|TRBJ2-1
TGTGCCAGCAGTTACTCCCCTTTGGGCTCTTATGAGCAGTTCTTC
CASSYSPLGSYEQFF
>TRBD1|NA|TRBV9|TRBJ1-4
TGTGCCAGCAGCGCCTTAACAGGGGATAATGAAAAACTGTTTTTT
CASSALTGDNEKLFF
>TRBD2|few|TRBV10-3|TRBJ2-7
TGTGCCAGCTCAGCGGGAAGCGAGCAGTACTTC
CASSAGSEQYF
>NA|NA|TRBV11-3|TRBJ2-2
TGTGCCAGCAGCCCCTCCTACCTAGCGCGGGAGCTGTTTTTT
CASSPSYLARELFF
>TRBD2|NA|TRBV2|TRBJ2-5
TGTGCCAGCAGTGTAGCGGGAGAAGAGACCCAGTACTTC
CASSVAGEETQYF
>NA|NA|TRBV5-6|TRBJ2-7
TGTGCCAGCAGCCTTTGGGCCTCCAGCTCCTACGAGCAGTACTTC
CASSLWASSSYEQYF
>TRBD2|NA|TRBV11-3|TRBJ2-1
TGTGCCAGCAGCCAAGCGGGGACTTCCTACAATGAGCAGTTCTTC
CASSQAGTSYNEQFF
>NA|once|TRBV9|TRBJ1-6
TGTGCCAGCAGCGTAGGTTCGGTTACAGGGAGACCCCTCCACTTT
CASSVGSVTGRPLHF
>NA|NA|TRBV18|TRBJ2-3
TGTGCCAGCTCACCAGGACTCACAGATACGCAGTATTTT
CASSPGLTDTQYF
>TRBD2|NA|TRBV5-6|TRBJ2-3
TGTGCCAGCAGCCCGGTGGGACTAGCTCTCACCCCGGTTACAGATACGCAGTATTTT
CASSPVGLALTPVTDTQYF
>TRBD1|NA|TRBV28|TRBJ1-5
TGTGCCAGTCAGACAGGGGATCACAATCAGCCCCAGCATTTT
CASQTGDHNQPQHF
>NA|NA|TRBV19|TRBJ2-1
TGTGCCAGTAGTATTGGGCAGGGTCAATACAATGAGCAGTTCTTC
CASSIGQGQYNEQFF
>TRBD1|once|TRBV10-2|TRBJ2-7
TGCGCCAGCAGACCGGGACAGCCCTACGAGCAGTACTTC
CASRPGQPYEQYF
>TRBD1|NA|TRBV5-4|TRBJ2-3
TGTGCCAGCAGCTTGGTTGGGACAGGGGGCGCCGGCACAGATACGCAGTATTTT
CASSLVGTGGAGTDTQYF
>NA|NA|TRBV5-3|TRBJ2-7
TGTGCCAGAAGCTTACCCGGGAAGAGTAGAGACTACGAGCAGTACTTC
CARSLPGKSRDYEQYF
>TRBD2|NA|TRBV6-1|TRBJ2-1
TGTGCCAGCAGTGAAGGTGGGACTAGCGGGAGCGGCAATGAGCAGTTCTTC
CASSEGGTSGSGNEQFF
>TRBD1|NA|TRBV29-1|TRBJ2-5
TGCAGCGTCGACCACCGGGACAGGGCGTCGGGTGAGACCCAGTACTTC
CSVDHRDRASGETQYF
>NA|NA|TRBV30|TRBJ1-1
TGTGCCTGGAGTTCCGGCCCCGGAGGGACTGAAGCTTTCTTT
CAWSSGPGGTEAFF
>TRBD1|NA|TRBV5-1|TRBJ1-1
TGCGCCAGCAGCAGAGGACAGGGAGACACTGAAGCTTTCTTT
CASSRGQGDTEAFF
>NA|few|TRBV28|TRBJ1-6
TGTGCCAGCAGTTTAAACAGTCCCTCCTATAATTCACCCCTCCACTTT
CASSLNSPSYNSPLHF
>NA|NA|TRBV6-5|TRBJ1-6
TGTGCCAGCCGAGGGCCAGGGGATTCACCCCTCCACTTT
CASRGPGDSPLHF
>TRBD1|NA|TRBV5-1|TRBJ1-4
TGCGCCAGCAGCTCCGGGACAGGGGGCTTTGGTGAAAAACTGTTTTTT
CASSSGTGGFGEKLFF
>TRBD2|NA|TRBV5-1|TRBJ2-1
TGCGCCAGCAGCCACTGGACTAGCGGGAGGGCTGTTGAGCAGTTCTTC
CASSHWTSGRAVEQFF
>NA|NA|TRBV18|TRBJ2-7
TGTGCCAGCTCACGCTCGGAACAGCCCTACGAGCAGTACTTC
CASSRSEQPYEQYF
>NA|NA|TRBV7-3|TRBJ1-2
TGTGCCAGCAGCATGGACAGTTATGGCTACACCTTC
CASSMDSYGYTF
>NA|NA|TRBV27|TRBJ2-7
TGTGCCAGCAGGAAACAGGGAAGAGGGGAGCAGTACTTC
CASRKQGRGEQYF